These 14 T cell receptor beta chains came from one sample sequenced in a study of T cell responses to AZD1222 COVID-19 vaccine. Libraries were prepared by immunoSEQ multiplex PCR; TCRdb keeps only in-frame clonotypes and omits some of them. Of roughly 160,000 clones listed, 92% are singletons. The source was peripheral blood, collected on day 0 of AZD1222 vaccination. The source is an adult in good health.

The chain couples TRBV7-9 to TRBJ1-5, with D maybe TRBD1 (5 bases). CDR3 length: 15 amino acids. Trimming removed 5 bases from V and 0 bases from J, with 11 bases in between. Germline-derived CDR1 and CDR2 are SEHNR and FQNEAQ (reference sequence). The CDR3 region is CASSQGGYSNQPQHF. The CDR3 coding sequence is TGTGCCAGCAGCCAGGGAGGTTATAGCAATCAGCCCCAGCATTTT.

This chain joins TRBV6-4 and TRBJ2-1; 13 bases line up with TRBD2. The CDR3 spans 16 residues. Germline V lookup: CDR1 MRHNA, CDR2 SNTAGT. Trimming removed 6 bases from V and 8 bases from J; junction bases left unmatched: 10. CDR3 region: CASSHRRTSGRDEQFF. Here the CDR3 DNA reads TGTGCCAGCAGCCACCGGAGGACTAGCGGGAGAGATGAGCAGTTCTTC.

This clone has only one observation. The rearrangement uses TRBV19 and TRBJ2-1, with D possibly being TRBD2 (7 bases). Germline CDR1 reads LNHDA; CDR2 reads SQIVND (reference sequence). The CDR3 runs to 17 residues. Between the trimmed V and J ends, which lost 3 bases and 0 bases, there was a span of 15 bases. The CDR3 DNA reads as TGTGCCAGTAGTATCTACGGGGGGCCGAGCTCCTACAATGAGCAGTTCTTC. It codes for CASSIYGGPSSYNEQFF.

CDR3 nucleotide sequence: TGTGCCAGTAGAAGGGCTAGCGGGGGGCCAAAACCTGGGGCCAACGTCCTGACTTTC. Residues: CASRRASGGPKPGANVLTF. The J gene is TRBJ2-6, the V gene TRBV19; 11 bases align to TRBD2. With 6 bases clipped from V and 2 bases from J, the junction kept 12 bases outside the gene matches. The CDR3 runs to 19 residues. Germline-derived CDR1 and CDR2 are LNHDA and SQIVND (reference sequence).

CDR3 nucleotides: TGCGCCAGCAGCTTGGCCGGGGTCTACGAGCAGTACTTC. Translated, it gives CASSLAGVYEQYF. The rearrangement uses TRBV5-1 and TRBJ2-7; D perhaps matches TRBD2 (5 bases). The germline gives CDR1 SGHRS, CDR2 YFSETQ. V lost 0 bases and J 3 bases, leaving 7 bases between the germline ends. This CDR3 comprises 13 residues. Complete variable domain (other parts from reference TRBV5-1 and TRBJ2-7): KAGVTQTPRYLIKTRGQQVTLSCSPISGHRSVSWYQQTPGQGLQFLFEYFSETQRNKGNFPGRFSGRQFSNSRSEMNVSTLELGDSALYLCASSLAGVYEQYFGPGTRLTVT.

J is TRBJ1-6 and V is TRBV10-3, with D perhaps TRBD1 (5 bases). The CDR3 has 15 amino acids. V lost 0 bases to trimming and J lost 10 bases, with 13 bases between them. Germline CDR1 and CDR2: ENHRY and SYGVKD. The CDR3 protein is CAISESGGEFSPLHF. CDR3 nucleotide sequence: TGTGCCATCAGTGAGTCGGGGGGGGAATTCTCACCCCTCCACTTT.

The chain uses TRBV7-2 and TRBJ1-3; possible D gene TRBD1, 5 bases. This CDR3 spans 17 amino acids. Trimming removed 4 bases from V and 0 bases from J, with 16 bases in between. Germline V gene lookup returns CDR1 SGHTA and CDR2 FQGNSA. CDR3 sequence: CASSSTGVGTSGNTIYF. CDR3 in DNA: TGTGCCAGCAGCTCGACCGGTGTAGGGACCTCTGGAAACACCATATATTTT.

The chain is built from TRBV6-5 and TRBJ1-5, with 8 bases matching TRBD1. This CDR3 is built from 14 residues. CDR1 MNHEY and CDR2 SVGAGI come from the germline V gene. After removal of 6 bases from V and 7 bases from J, the junction contained 8 bases not matched to a gene. The CDR3: CASRDREGYQPQHF. The CDR3 coding sequence is TGTGCCAGCAGGGACAGGGAAGGGTACCAGCCCCAGCATTTT.

This clone appeared once. The chain carries TRBV11-2 and TRBJ1-3, with D tentatively TRBD1 (5 bases). Germline lookup yields CDR1 SGHAT and CDR2 FQNNGV. This CDR3 is built from 15 residues. Trimming took off 5 bases at V and 5 bases at J, with 16 bases between the two ends. CDR3 sequence: CASSDPGTARNTIYF. CDR3 nucleotide sequence: TGTGCCAGCAGCGATCCCGGGACGGCCCGAAACACCATATATTTT.

The gene calls are TRBV12-5 and TRBJ1-1, with D perhaps TRBD1 (5 bases). The CDR3 has 16 residues. CDR1 and CDR2 (germline): LGHNT, FRNRAP. V dropped 2 bases and J dropped 2 bases, with 15 bases sitting between them. CDR3 sequence reads: CASGLRQGSVNTEAFF. In DNA, the CDR3 is TGTGCTAGTGGTTTGCGTCAGGGTTCGGTAAACACTGAAGCTTTCTTT.

This clone was seen only once. The chain combines TRBV10-1 with TRBJ2-1; D call uncertain. Trimming took 3 bases from V and 0 from J, leaving 15 bases between them. Germline values: CDR1 WNHNN, CDR2 SYGVQD (reference sequence). This CDR3 region has 17 residues. CDR3 DNA sequence: TGCGCCAGCAGTGAACGTTGGGCGGCTAGCTCCTACAATGAGCAGTTCTTC. Its protein product is CASSERWAASSYNEQFF.

The rearrangement links TRBV5-4 to TRBJ2-3; no definite D call. The CDR3 loop spans 13 amino acids. In germline, CDR1 is SGHNT, CDR2 YYREEE (reference sequence). The V end lost 0 bases, the J end lost 4 bases, and 6 bases lay between the germline ends. This CDR3 reads CASSLGYADTQYF. The CDR3, as DNA: TGTGCCAGCAGCTTGGGTTACGCAGATACGCAGTATTTT.

This sequence joins TRBV6-1 and TRBJ2-5; D uncertain. Germline lookup yields CDR1 MNHNS and CDR2 SASEGT. The CDR3 covers 14 residues. Between the trimmed V and J ends, which lost 5 bases and 5 bases, there was a span of 15 bases. CDR3 loop: CASSSWLVGETQYF. CDR3 DNA sequence: TGTGCCAGCAGTTCATGGTTGGTCGGGGAGACCCAGTACTTC.

The CDR3 spells CAWSVQGGRTEAFF. The CDR3 coding sequence is TGTGCCTGGAGTGTACAAGGGGGTCGCACTGAAGCTTTCTTT. This chain links TRBV30 with TRBJ1-1; D might be TRBD1 (6 bases). CDR1 is GTSNPN, CDR2 SVGIG, per germline (reference sequence). The CDR3 is 14 residues long. Trimming stripped 0 bases from V and 4 bases from J, with 12 bases between.